The 17 T cell receptor beta chains below come from one sample, sequenced in a study of cytomegalovirus exposure and HLA in healthy donors (dated by TCRdb to the late 2010s). Library creation used the immunoSEQ multiplex PCR assay. The multiplex PCR relied on a mix of 60 forward primers for TCR Vbeta segments and 13 reverse primers for TCR Jbeta segments. Not all clones reach the TCRdb copy of this immuneACCESS table, which keeps in-frame sequences only. Checked studies attribute under half of the gap to unresolved V genes and leave the rest unexplained. The sample data list 150,000 to 200,000 clones, and approximately 70% of these were observed just once. The ten top clones hold around 6.9% of the sample. Input material: PBMCs. These receptors were obtained from a man aged 40-55 years in good health and CMV-seropositive.

This clone was seen a handful of times. The CDR3 DNA reads TGCAGCGTTGTTGGACAGGGGGCTGACTATGGCTACACCTTC. As protein: CSVVGQGADYGYTF. The rearrangement joins TRBV29-1 to TRBJ1-2, with 11 bases lining up with TRBD1. Germline CDR1 and CDR2: SQVTM and ANQGSEA. The length of the CDR3 is 14 residues. V shed 4 bases, J shed 3 bases, and the junction held 4 bases outside the gene matches.

This clone turned up a few times. The chain couples TRBV4-1 to TRBJ2-3, with D unresolved. CDR1 is MGHRA, CDR2 YSYEKL, per germline. The CDR3 sequence is 16 residues long. Trimming shortened V by 0 bases and J by 4 bases, and 14 bases separated the two germline ends. The CDR3: CASSQELGVRPDTQYF. The CDR3 DNA reads as TGCGCCAGCAGCCAAGAATTAGGAGTCCGCCCAGATACGCAGTATTTT.

V is TRBV4-3 and J is TRBJ1-3; D call uncertain. The V and J ends lost 2 bases and 4 bases respectively, with 18 bases between them. CDR1 and CDR2 (germline): LGHNA, YSLEER. This CDR3 is built from 17 residues. The CDR3, as DNA: TGCGCCAGCAGCCAAATTAGGGCGGGGATGTCCGGAAACACCATATATTTT. Its translation is CASSQIRAGMSGNTIYF.

The V and J genes are TRBV4-2 and TRBJ2-3; 7 positions match TRBD2. CDR3 length: 15 amino acids. The V gene's germline CDR1 is LGHNA and CDR2 YNFKEQ. The V gene end was trimmed by 4 bases and the J gene end by 2 bases; junction bases not matched to a gene: 6. The CDR3 DNA sequence: TGTGCCAGCAGCCCGAGCCTAGCGGACACAGATACGCAGTATTTT. It encodes CASSPSLADTDTQYF.

This clone was observed a few times. CDR3: CASSLVAGEQYF. DNA of the CDR3: TGTGCCAGCAGCTTGGTCGCGGGCGAGCAGTACTTC. This sequence joins TRBV5-4 and TRBJ2-7; tentatively, D is TRBD2 (5 bases). The CDR3 length is 12 residues. CDR1 and CDR2 (germline): SGHNT, YYREEE (reference sequence). The V end lost 0 bases, the J end lost 6 bases, and 7 bases lay between the germline ends.

The V gene is TRBV5-1, the J gene TRBJ1-3; 10 nucleotides match TRBD1. Germline loops: CDR1 SGHRS, CDR2 YFSETQ. V lost 3 bases to trimming and J lost 0 bases; unmatched junction nucleotides: 3. This CDR3 region has 16 residues. The DNA for the CDR3 is TGCGCCAGCAGCTGGACAGGGGGTGCCTCTGGAAACACCATATATTTT. It translates to CASSWTGGASGNTIYF.

This chain links TRBV29-1 with TRBJ1-2, with a possible D match to TRBD1 (5 bases). Germline V lookup: CDR1 SQVTM, CDR2 ANQGSEA. The V end was cut by 3 bases, the J end by 6 bases, with 5 bases between. The CDR3 spans 10 residues. The CDR3: CSVDRDGYTF. The DNA of the CDR3 is TGCAGCGTTGACAGGGATGGCTACACCTTC. The full variable domain, in which reference TRBV29-1 and TRBJ1-2 provide the parts outside the CDR3, is SAVISQKPSRDICQRGTSLTIQCQVDSQVTMMFWYRQQPGQSLTLIATANQGSEATYESGFVIDKFPISRPNLTFSTLTVSNMSPEDSSIYLCSVDRDGYTFGSGTRLTVV.

This chain links TRBV7-9 with TRBJ2-1; D unclear. CDR3 size: 16 residues. The ends were cut back, 4 bases at V and 4 bases at J, with 17 bases in the middle. In germline, CDR1 is SEHNR, CDR2 FQNEAQ (reference sequence). Here the CDR3 reads CASSSRATGVYNEQFF. Written as DNA, the CDR3 is TGTGCCAGCAGCTCAAGAGCGACCGGAGTTTACAATGAGCAGTTCTTC.

The chain is built from TRBV5-1 and TRBJ1-3, with TRBD1 identical over 7 bases. With 1 base clipped from V and 7 bases from J, the junction kept 5 bases outside the gene matches. From germline, CDR1 is SGHRS and CDR2 YFSETQ. The length of the CDR3 is 14 residues. This chain's CDR3 is CASSLTTTGNTIYF. Written as DNA, the CDR3 is TGCGCCAGCAGCTTGACCACGACAGGGAACACCATATATTTT.

The rearrangement uses TRBV11-2 and TRBJ2-6, with D possibly matching TRBD2 (7 bases). Trimming shortened V by 5 bases and J by 1 base, and 21 bases separated the two germline ends. CDR3 length equals 19 residues. Per germline, CDR1 SGHAT and CDR2 FQNNGV. CDR3 in DNA: TGTGCCAGCAGCCAAACAGGGAGGGTAGTGGATTCTGGGGCCAACGTCCTGACTTTC. This gives the protein CASSQTGRVVDSGANVLTF. Combining the CDR3 with reference TRBV11-2 and TRBJ2-6 gives the whole variable domain EAGVAQSPRYKIIEKRQSVAFWCNPISGHATLYWYQQILGQGPKLLIQFQNNGVVDDSQLPKDRFSAERLKGVDSTLKIQPAKLEDSAVYLCASSQTGRVVDSGANVLTFGAGSRLTVL.

The chain is built from TRBV13 and TRBJ2-7; D gene unclear. The CDR3 is 11 amino acids. Trimming took 6 bases from V and 3 from J, leaving 6 bases between them. The germline V gene encodes CDR1 PRHDT and CDR2 FYEKMQ (reference sequence). CDR3 DNA: TGTGCCAGCAGGTCCTACTACGAGCAGTACTTC. This encodes CASRSYYEQYF.

This chain connects TRBV7-9 to TRBJ1-2, with D unresolved. The germline gives CDR1 SEHNR, CDR2 FQNEAQ (reference sequence). The CDR3 contains 13 residues. V was cut by 1 base and J by 8 bases, with 11 bases left in between. This CDR3 is CASSLGDRGGYTF. CDR3 bases: TGTGCCAGCAGCTTAGGCGATAGAGGAGGCTACACCTTC. The full variable domain, completed using reference TRBV7-9 and TRBJ1-2, is DTGVSQNPRHKITKRGQNVTFRCDPISEHNRLYWYRQTLGQGPEFLTYFQNEAQLEKSRLLSDRFSAERPKGSFSTLEIQRTEQGDSAMYLCASSLGDRGGYTFGSGTRLTVV.

The chain joins TRBV10-2 to TRBJ1-1; maybe TRBD1 (6 bases). V shed 2 bases and J shed 5 bases, with 12 bases lying between them. Germline CDR1 reads WSHSY; CDR2 reads SAAADI. This CDR3 contains 14 residues. The CDR3 sequence is CASSEGQLRTEAFF. The CDR3 region has the DNA TGCGCCAGCAGTGAGGGACAGCTAAGGACTGAAGCTTTCTTT.

This clone was found once. The gene calls are TRBV11-1 and TRBJ2-7, with D possibly TRBD2 on 5 matching bases. With 5 bases removed from V and 2 bases from J, the gap between germline ends came to 13 bases. The germline V gene encodes CDR1 SGHAT and CDR2 FQDESV (reference sequence). The CDR3 contains 14 residues. This chain's CDR3 is CASSLRGRTYEQYF. Written as DNA, the CDR3 is TGTGCCAGCAGCCTCCGCGGGCGGACCTACGAGCAGTACTTC.

The V and J genes are TRBV10-3 and TRBJ1-1; no reliable D call. Germline V lookup: CDR1 ENHRY, CDR2 SYGVKD. The V gene lost 3 bases and the J gene lost 5 bases, with 10 bases spanning the gap. The CDR3 is made up of 13 amino acids. The CDR3 nucleotides are TGTGCCATCAGTGATATTTGGGAGACTGAAGCTTTCTTT. It encodes CAISDIWETEAFF.

J is TRBJ1-2 and V is TRBV2, with unresolved D. The length of the CDR3 is 14 residues. The V end lost 7 bases, the J end lost 3 bases, and 15 bases lay between the germline ends. Germline CDR1 reads SNHLY; CDR2 reads FYNNEI. CDR3 amino acids: CASTWTPADYGYTF. The CDR3 DNA is TGTGCCAGCACTTGGACTCCGGCAGACTATGGCTACACCTTC.

The chain joins TRBV4-1 to TRBJ2-5; 7 nucleotides agree with TRBD2. The J call may be incorrect, as the DNA end agrees better with TRBJ2-7. Looked up from germline, CDR1 is MGHRA and CDR2 is YSYEKL. The CDR3 covers 15 residues. The CDR3 DNA reads TGCGCCAGCAGCCAAGTGCGGGGGACGGCCTACGAGCAGTACTTC. It translates to CASSQVRGTAYEQYF.